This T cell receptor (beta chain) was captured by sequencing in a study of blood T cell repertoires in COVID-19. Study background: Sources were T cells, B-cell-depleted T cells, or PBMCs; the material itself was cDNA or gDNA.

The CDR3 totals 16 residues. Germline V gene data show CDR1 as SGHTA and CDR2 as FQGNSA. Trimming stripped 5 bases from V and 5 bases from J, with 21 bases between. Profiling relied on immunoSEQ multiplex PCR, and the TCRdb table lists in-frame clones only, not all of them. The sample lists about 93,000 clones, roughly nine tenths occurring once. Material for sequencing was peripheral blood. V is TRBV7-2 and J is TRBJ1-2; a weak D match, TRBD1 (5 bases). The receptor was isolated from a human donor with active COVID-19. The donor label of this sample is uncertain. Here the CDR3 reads CASSTTTPVGRYGYTF. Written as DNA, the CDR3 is TGTGCCAGCAGCACGACGACGCCGGTGGGGCGATATGGCTACACCTTC.